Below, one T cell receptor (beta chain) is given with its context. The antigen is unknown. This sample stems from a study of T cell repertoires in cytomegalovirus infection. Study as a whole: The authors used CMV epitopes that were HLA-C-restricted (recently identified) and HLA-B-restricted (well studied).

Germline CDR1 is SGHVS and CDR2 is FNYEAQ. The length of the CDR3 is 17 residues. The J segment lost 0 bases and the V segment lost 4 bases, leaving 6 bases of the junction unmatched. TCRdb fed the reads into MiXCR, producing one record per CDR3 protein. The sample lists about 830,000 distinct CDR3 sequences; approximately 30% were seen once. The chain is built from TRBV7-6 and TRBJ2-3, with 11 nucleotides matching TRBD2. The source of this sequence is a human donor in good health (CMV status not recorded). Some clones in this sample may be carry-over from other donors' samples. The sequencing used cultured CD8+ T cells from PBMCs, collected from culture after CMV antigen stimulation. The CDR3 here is CASSSSGGLTSTDTQYF. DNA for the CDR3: TGTGCCAGCAGCTCTAGCGGGGGGCTAACTAGCACAGATACGCAGTATTTT.